Below, 25 T cell receptor beta chains from the same sample are listed, as sequenced in a study of blood T cell repertoires in COVID-19. Clones were sequenced by immunoSEQ multiplex PCR, and TCRdb holds only the in-frame ones, with some missing. The table shows 200,000 to 250,000 clones, with around 83% occurring only once. The material sequenced was peripheral blood. The receptor set was obtained from a woman aged 45-65 years with acute or convalescent COVID-19.

J is TRBJ2-5 and V is TRBV29-1; D gene ambiguous. CDR1 and CDR2 (germline): SQVTM, ANQGSEA. This CDR3 is built from 13 residues. The V gene lost 3 bases and the J gene lost 5 bases, with 13 bases spanning the gap. This CDR3 reads CSVDLGRLETQYF. The CDR3 coding sequence is TGCAGCGTTGACCTGGGCAGGTTGGAGACCCAGTACTTC.

As for this clone: No DNA is shown, since the ends of the CDR3 on it are uncertain; the CDR3 is the one TCRdb lists. This rearrangement joins TRBV6-5 to TRBJ1-1. CDR1 and CDR2 (germline): MNHEY, SVGAGI. The CDR3 has 11 residues if both end residues are counted. The CDR3 sequence: CASILGSEAFF.

J is TRBJ2-7 and V is TRBV19, with TRBD1 identical over 9 bases. The CDR3 sequence is 14 residues long. After removal of 6 bases from V and 7 bases from J, the junction contained 10 bases not matched to a gene. CDR1 is LNHDA, CDR2 SQIVND, per germline (reference sequence). This CDR3 reads CASRPPGTGREQYF. CDR3 DNA sequence: TGTGCCAGTAGGCCCCCCGGGACAGGGAGAGAGCAGTACTTC.

The table lists this clone with a count of one. The chain couples TRBV6-6 to TRBJ2-3; D unclear. The germline gives CDR1 MNHNY, CDR2 SVGAGI (reference sequence). The length of the CDR3 is 12 residues. V lost 7 bases and J 4 bases, leaving 9 bases between the germline ends. The CDR3 region has the DNA TGTGCCAGCACTATGGTATCAGATACGCAGTATTTT. Protein product: CASTMVSDTQYF.

The chain uses TRBV15 and TRBJ2-3; maybe TRBD2 (9 bases). The germline V gene encodes CDR1 LNHNV and CDR2 YYDKDF (reference sequence). The CDR3 spans 15 residues. The V and J ends lost 5 bases and 9 bases respectively, with 21 bases between them. The chain's CDR3 is CATSASSGTGGTQYF. The CDR3 DNA follows: TGTGCCACCAGCGCCTCTAGCGGGACAGGAGGAACGCAGTATTTT.

In this sample, this clone turned up a few times. The chain uses TRBV3-1 (or the pseudogene TRBV3-2) and TRBJ2-7; TRBD2 matches at 10 bases. Germline assignment: CDR1 LGHDT and CDR2 YNNKEL (reference sequence). The CDR3 totals 15 residues. V lost 3 bases and J lost 4; bases outside the gene matches: 6. In DNA, the CDR3 is TGTGCCAGCAGCCACGGACTAGCGGTTATATACGAGCAGTACTTC. Translated: CASSHGLAVIYEQYF.

V and J are TRBV19 and TRBJ2-1; TRBD2 aligns across 11 bases. Germline V CDR1 and CDR2: LNHDA, SQIVND (reference sequence). This CDR3 spans 15 amino acids. The J segment lost 7 bases and the V segment lost 5 bases, leaving 7 bases of the junction unmatched. CDR3 nucleotides: TGTGCCAGTAGTGTCACTAGCGGGAGAAAGAATGAGCAGTTCTTC. It codes for CASSVTSGRKNEQFF. Complete variable domain (other parts from reference TRBV19 and TRBJ2-1): DGGITQSPKYLFRKEGQNVTLSCEQNLNHDAMYWYRQDPGQGLRLIYYSQIVNDFQKGDIAEGYSVSREKKESFPLTVTSAQKNPTAFYLCASSVTSGRKNEQFFGPGTRLTVL.

The gene calls are TRBV10-3 and TRBJ2-2, with D hard to call. This CDR3 contains 14 residues. CDR1 is ENHRY and CDR2 is SYGVKD in the germline V gene. With 0 bases removed from V and 6 bases from J, the gap between germline ends came to 8 bases. The CDR3 DNA is TGTGCCATCAGTGAGTCCCCCGAGCCCGGGGAGCTGTTTTTT. It encodes CAISESPEPGELFF.

The chain combines TRBV30 with TRBJ2-1, with D perhaps matching TRBD1 (5 bases). Trimming removed 0 bases from V and 3 bases from J, with 15 bases in between. The CDR3 loop spans 16 amino acids. Germline loops: CDR1 GTSNPN, CDR2 SVGIG (reference sequence). CDR3 loop: CAWSVYEGANYNEQFF. As DNA, the CDR3 is TGTGCCTGGAGTGTATATGAAGGGGCTAACTACAATGAGCAGTTCTTC.

This sequence joins TRBV15 and TRBJ2-7; no definite D call. Trimming cost V 2 bases and J 7 bases, with 12 bases left between them. The CDR3 extends over 13 amino acids. Germline-derived CDR1 and CDR2 are LNHNV and YYDKDF (reference sequence). This CDR3 is CATSRSRYDEQYF. CDR3 DNA: TGTGCCACCAGCAGATCGCGCTACGATGAGCAGTACTTC.

This sequence joins TRBV9 and TRBJ2-2, with D possibly TRBD2 on 5 matching bases. The CDR3 loop spans 16 amino acids. V dropped 4 bases and J dropped 4 bases, with 17 bases sitting between them. CDR1 SGDLS and CDR2 YYNGEE come from the germline V gene. In DNA, the CDR3 is TGTGCCAGCAGCCCCCGCGGAGCGGTGGGCACCGGGGAGCTGTTTTTT. It specifies CASSPRGAVGTGELFF.

The gene calls are TRBV21-1 and TRBJ2-7; the DNA was not used to check the table's D call, TRBD2. TRBV21-1 is a pseudogene. CDR3 length: 15 amino acids. The CDR3: CASSESGTSGYEQYF. For the CDR3, the DNA is TGTGCCAGCAGCGAATCCGGGACTAGCGGCTACGAGCAGTACTTC.

This clone was observed a handful of times. In the same sample, other DNA sequences code for this CDR3. The chain recombines TRBV6-2 or TRBV6-3 with TRBJ2-7, with 11 bases matching TRBD2. Germline values: CDR1 MNHEY, CDR2 SVGEGT. The V and J ends lost 2 bases and 4 bases, in that order; junction bases with no gene match: 1. The CDR3 contains 14 residues. CDR3 loop: CASSYGTSGYEQYF. The CDR3 nucleotides read TGTGCCAGCAGTTACGGGACTAGCGGTTACGAGCAGTACTTC.

As regards this clone: The identical CDR3 is also encoded by other nucleotide sequences in the sample. CDR3 DNA sequence: TGTGCCAGCAGCTCACAGGGTGTGAACACTGAAGCTTTCTTT. Translated, it gives CASSSQGVNTEAFF. The V and J genes are TRBV7-2 and TRBJ1-1; tentatively, D is TRBD1 (6 bases). The V gene lost 4 bases and the J gene lost 0 bases, with 9 bases spanning the gap. CDR1 and CDR2 (germline): SGHTA, FQGNSA. The CDR3 has 14 amino acids.

This chain links TRBV21-1 with TRBJ2-5; the DNA was not used to check the table's D call, TRBD1. TRBV21-1 is a pseudogene. The CDR3 length is 15 residues. The DNA of the CDR3 is TGTGCCAGCACCCCGGGGGACAGGGGGTGGGAGACCCAGTACTTC. Translation: CASTPGDRGWETQYF.

The chain combines TRBV3-1 (or the pseudogene TRBV3-2) with TRBJ1-2, with 9 bases matching TRBD1. V lost 7 bases to trimming and J lost 2 bases; unmatched junction nucleotides: 11. Germline V gene lookup returns CDR1 LGHDT and CDR2 YNNKEL (reference sequence). CDR3 length equals 16 residues. CDR3 region: CASTQQGAPGNYGYTF. The CDR3 DNA reads as TGTGCCAGCACACAACAGGGGGCTCCCGGGAACTATGGCTACACCTTC.

This clone has a handful of counts. The chain uses TRBV7-9 and TRBJ2-1; 8 bases align to TRBD2. The CDR3 is made up of 16 amino acids. Per the germline V gene, CDR1 is SEHNR and CDR2 is FQNEAQ (reference sequence). Losses at the gene ends were 4 bases for V and 0 bases for J; bases not matched to a gene: 5. The CDR3 here is CASSSSGRSSYNEQFF. In nucleotides, the CDR3 is TGTGCCAGCAGCTCTAGCGGGCGGAGCTCCTACAATGAGCAGTTCTTC.

The chain combines TRBV3-1 (or the pseudogene TRBV3-2) with TRBJ1-1; D possibly corresponds to TRBD1 (5 bases). Trimming removed 4 bases from V and 7 bases from J, with 13 bases in between. The germline gives CDR1 LGHDT, CDR2 YNNKEL (reference sequence). This CDR3 is 13 amino acids long. CDR3 DNA sequence: TGTGCCAGCAGCCCGTGGGAGGGGAATGAAGCTTTCTTT. Residues: CASSPWEGNEAFF.

The chain is built from TRBV5-6 and TRBJ1-2, with D possibly being TRBD1 (5 bases). CDR3 length: 15 residues. Trimming stripped 2 bases from V and 4 bases from J, with 15 bases between. Germline V gives CDR1 SGHDT, CDR2 YYEEEE. Here the CDR3 reads CASSFGGGEAYGYTF. CDR3 sequence (DNA): TGTGCCAGCAGCTTCGGGGGAGGGGAGGCCTATGGCTACACCTTC.

The chain couples TRBV7-2 to TRBJ2-7, with D tentatively TRBD2 (6 bases). The V end was cut by 5 bases, the J end by 3 bases, with 20 bases between. This CDR3 has 16 amino acids. Germline values: CDR1 SGHTA, CDR2 FQGNSA. The DNA of the CDR3 is TGTGCCAGCAGCCACGTCCCCTATAGCGGAAACTACGAGCAGTACTTC. It encodes CASSHVPYSGNYEQYF.

The chain links TRBV15 to TRBJ2-2; D is undetermined. Germline CDR1 and CDR2: LNHNV and YYDKDF (reference sequence). There are 13 residues in the CDR3. V gave up 2 bases and J gave up 1 base, with 2 bases separating them. The chain's CDR3 is CATSRQNTGELFF. The DNA for the CDR3 is TGTGCCACCAGCAGACAGAACACCGGGGAGCTGTTTTTT.

The chain links TRBV11-2 to TRBJ2-5; D is ambiguous. Germline V gives CDR1 SGHAT, CDR2 FQNNGV. This CDR3 is built from 13 residues. Between the trimmed V and J ends, which lost 3 bases and 1 base, there was a span of 6 bases. The CDR3, as DNA: TGTGCCAGCAGCTTTGGCCTCCAAGAGACCCAGTACTTC. It translates to CASSFGLQETQYF.

J is TRBJ2-2 and V is TRBV7-6; 8 positions match TRBD1. V shed 5 bases, J shed 0 bases, and the junction held 5 bases outside the gene matches. CDR1 SGHVS and CDR2 FNYEAQ come from the germline V gene. There are 16 residues in the CDR3. In nucleotides, the CDR3 is TGTGCCAGCAGCCCCATGACAGGGGCGAACACCGGGGAGCTGTTTTTT. Its protein is CASSPMTGANTGELFF.

V gene TRBV5-4 combines with J gene TRBJ2-6; TRBD2 aligns across 7 bases. Germline lookup yields CDR1 SGHNT and CDR2 YYREEE (reference sequence). The CDR3 sequence is 16 residues long. The V segment lost 3 bases and the J segment 1 base; nucleotides outside the gene matches: 4. The CDR3 bases are TGTGCCAGCAGCTCGGGCGGGGGATCTGGGGCCAACGTCCTGACTTTC. Translation gives CASSSGGGSGANVLTF. Full variable domain (missing parts from reference TRBV5-4 and TRBJ2-6): ETGVTQSPTHLIKTRGQQVTLRCSSQSGHNTVSWYQQALGQGPQFIFQYYREEENGRGNFPPRFSGLQFPNYSSELNVNALELDDSALYLCASSSGGGSGANVLTFGAGSRLTVL.

CDR3 residues: CASISDGSSYNEQFF. The CDR3 DNA follows: TGTGCCAGTATATCGGACGGGAGCTCCTACAATGAGCAGTTCTTC. V is TRBV19 and J is TRBJ2-1; D may be TRBD2 (6 bases). Germline V gives CDR1 LNHDA, CDR2 SQIVND (reference sequence). There are 15 residues in the CDR3. V lost 7 bases and J lost 0, with 13 bases in between. The variable domain in full, with the rest retrieved from reference TRBV19 and TRBJ2-1, is DGGITQSPKYLFRKEGQNVTLSCEQNLNHDAMYWYRQDPGQGLRLIYYSQIVNDFQKGDIAEGYSVSREKKESFPLTVTSAQKNPTAFYLCASISDGSSYNEQFFGPGTRLTVL.